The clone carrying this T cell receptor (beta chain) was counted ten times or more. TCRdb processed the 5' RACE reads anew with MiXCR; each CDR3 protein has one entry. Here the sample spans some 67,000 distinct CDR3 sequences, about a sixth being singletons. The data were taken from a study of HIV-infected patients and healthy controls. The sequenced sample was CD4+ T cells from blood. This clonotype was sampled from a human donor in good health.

This CDR3 reads CASSETDYGYTF. The CDR3 bases are TGTGCCAGCAGCGAGACAGACTATGGCTACACCTTC. V gene TRBV21-1 combines with J gene TRBJ1-2; the table gives TRBD1 as D, unverified against the DNA. TRBV21-1 represents a pseudogene. This CDR3 is built from 12 residues.